The TCR beta chain described here comes from a study of blood T cell repertoires in COVID-19. In the study overall: Samples came from the United States, Italy and Spain, spanning acute and convalescent COVID-19. Sources were T cells, B-cell-depleted T cells, or PBMCs; the material itself was cDNA or gDNA.

How the authors handled the data: Nucleated cell counts were estimated from reference gene primer amplification. The data were produced by immunoSEQ multiplex PCR, yet TCRdb's version contains in-frame clones alone and is incomplete. V, J and clone size are those of that table, while D and trimming were read from the DNA. The sample consists of approximately 320,000 clones, about 82% of them appearing once. V trimming: 5 bases; J trimming: 4 bases; junction bases outside the gene matches: 12. The germline V gene encodes CDR1 LNHDA and CDR2 SQIVND (reference sequence). This CDR3 comprises 16 residues.

This TCR was recovered from a human donor in a cohort sampled during active COVID-19. The source material was peripheral blood. The chain recombines TRBV19 with TRBJ1-2; TRBD1 agrees at 8 bases. CDR3 amino acids: CASSQRGDRTTYGYTF. CDR3 nucleotides: TGTGCCAGTAGTCAACGGGGGGACAGGACGACCTATGGCTACACCTTC.